The clone carrying this T cell receptor (beta chain) was seen many times. The data originate from a study of blood T cell repertoires in COVID-19. Study-level background: The samples span acute and convalescent COVID-19 from the United States, Italy and Spain.

The CDR3 spans 16 residues. V lost 5 bases and J 5 bases, leaving 18 bases between the germline ends. Germline CDR1 is SEHNR and CDR2 is FQNEAQ (reference sequence). In the authors' workflow: Nucleated cell number was recorded as an estimate derived from reference gene primer amplification. Libraries were prepared by immunoSEQ multiplex PCR; TCRdb keeps only in-frame clonotypes and omits some of them. The DNA was the basis for D and trimming; V, J and clone size are from that table. Among 300,000 to 350,000 clones listed, 75% to 95% were seen once. It was during active infection that Seattle patients were enrolled and then longitudinally followed.

V gene TRBV7-9 combines with J gene TRBJ1-4, with D uncertain. Specimen: peripheral blood. The receptor's source is a woman younger than 45 with COVID-19, enrolled during active disease. CDR3 in amino acids: CASSLGVEGLNEKLFF. The CDR3 nucleotides read TGTGCCAGCAGCCTGGGTGTAGAGGGCCTGAATGAAAAACTGTTTTTT.